This record covers a single TCR beta chain. This clone has more than one count but fewer than ten. The antigen it binds to is not known. Base qualities are not at hand, and no much larger clone is one base apart. This entry belongs to a study of cytomegalovirus exposure and HLA in healthy donors (dated by TCRdb to 2016 to 2017). In terms of the full investigation: In an earlier analysis of 450 to 750 of the donors, 250 to 350 Gb of sequence data and about 110 million unique TCR beta sequences from about 179 million T cells were reported. An early release covering 500 to 750 HLA-typed donors comprised about 290 gigabases of sequencing data and tens of millions of unique TCR sequences. Of the 350 to 400 genotyped donors, approximately 80% fell in the genetic ancestry cluster associated with self-reported Caucasian donors. The aim of the study was to test whether cataloging public T cell receptors could identify signatures of past pathogen exposure. The T cell repertoires of around 730 subjects were profiled by immunosequencing and related to cytomegalovirus serostatus. Besides the first cohort of roughly 700 subjects, a separate validation cohort made up of some 110 different subjects was used. High-throughput TCR immunosequencing, statistical association of individual TCRs with disease status, and machine learning were combined to predict cytomegalovirus infection status. A later analysis re-examined previously published TCR beta repertoires from over 500 donors and added high-resolution HLA genotyping to investigate patterns of TCR occurrence. Rather than using new phenotypic data, the later analysis identified candidate immune exposures from TCR beta sequences and from how often those sequences occurred across donors. In an earlier analysis of several hundred of the donors, high-throughput TCR beta sequencing was used to judge whether each TCR beta V gene segment behaved as functional or pseudogenic. Donor age, sex, ethnicity and CMV serostatus were collected together with the repertoire data. In a later genetic analysis, genome-wide SNP genotypes for about 55% of the roughly 670 donors were used, and that subset was treated as a discovery cohort. All discovery cohort repertoires had been generated on a single sequencing platform. HLA typing covered class I and class II loci at four-digit resolution. The number of typed donors differed by locus: about 629-630 for A, B, C, DRB1 and DQB1; approximately 520 for DQA1; some 610 for DPA1; and around 450 for DPB1. Roughly five DR-DQ haplotypes were handled as single units for association and clustering because linkage in the cohort was strong. Among some 400 genotyped donors of the cohort, an average of approximately 240,000 unique TCR beta nucleotide sequences was sequenced per donor, of which about 19% were non-productive.

Library creation used the immunoSEQ multiplex PCR assay. For the multiplex PCR, a mixture combining 60 forward primers for TCR Vbeta segments and 13 reverse primers for TCR Jbeta segments was used. The CDR3 region of rearranged TCR beta genes was amplified from genomic DNA with a multiplex PCR assay. On the Illumina HiSeq System, the amplified TCR beta libraries were sequenced as 87-base-pair reads. In the source study's methods: A later analysis tallied 75 million to 95 million unique TCR beta chains across the approximately 670 repertoires, and some 10 million of those chains were shared by two or more donors. Raw reads were error-corrected and collapsed into unique sequences by a nearest-neighbor algorithm in which closely related sequences were merged to remove PCR and sequencing errors. V, D and J gene segments were assigned by aligning CDR3 sequences to IMGT reference sequences. For a sequence to be retained, at least a six-nucleotide match to both a V gene segment and a J gene segment was required. A rearrangement was called productive if the CDR3 had no stop codons and remained in frame with V and J, and every other rearrangement was called non-productive. Following IMGT convention, CDR3 was defined as the stretch from the second conserved V-encoded cysteine up to the conserved J-encoded phenylalanine. Sequences without an unambiguous match to a single V gene segment were excluded from the earlier analysis of approximately 560 of the donors. In an earlier analysis of some 590 of the donors, a V segment was called functional when productive rearrangements were above 56.7%, and segregating when the standard deviation between donors exceeded 5%. A statistical classification framework was built to diagnose cytomegalovirus status from the catalog of TCR beta chain sequences. In a later analysis, V and J genes were assigned by comparing TCR nucleotide sequences against IMGT/GENE-DB human TR gene sequences. Using the TCRdist pipeline, a later analysis assigned CDR3 sequences along with most-parsimonious VDJ recombination scenarios. In a later analysis, each TCR beta chain was defined by its CDR3 amino acid sequence together with its V-gene family, and reads lacking a unique V-gene family were excluded. To address suspected cross-contamination and a sequencing artifact, a later analysis removed several hundred highly shared, low-generation-probability nucleotide sequences. For each public chain, a later analysis derived a clonal expansion index from normalized ranks of inferred template counts within each repertoire. A later analysis computed generation probabilities with a VDJ recombination model fitted to out-of-frame rearrangements, and checked the results against IGoR. In a later analysis, hypergeometric tests were used to score TCR-TCR, TCR-HLA and TCR-CMV co-occurrence, with a repertoire-size bias correction applied to TCR pairs. A later analysis estimated false discovery rates by permuting HLA or CMV assignments 20 times. In a later analysis, co-occurring TCRs were grouped using DBSCAN, with TCRdist sequence similarity added in when clustering inside HLA-allele-positive subsets. Repertoires with fewer than 30,000 or more than 120,000 public chains, plus five repertoires with anomalous nucleotide sharing, were excluded from co-occurrence clustering. In TCRdb, the immuneACCESS table is reduced to in-frame sequences with V and J assigned. These tables do not hold every clone; where another copy was compared, an unresolved V gene accounts for under half, and the others remain unexplained. The V and J calls and the clone size are those of that table, but D and trimming were determined from the DNA. The sample contains tens of thousands of clones, about 80% of them found a single time. In total, the top ten clones hold approximately 30% of the sample.

From cysteine to phenylalanine, the CDR3 is 13 amino acids long. The CDR3 DNA has 39 bases and is translated from base 1. V is trimmed back by 6 bases and J by 11 bases, and the junction contains 12 bases that no gene match accounts for. Via the germline V gene, CDR1 is SQVTM and CDR2 ANQGSEA. In total, 500 to 700 healthy bone marrow donors made up the cohort. At the time of sampling, all cohort members were nominally healthy, though unrecorded immune exposures were likely present. The donor tested CMV seropositive and was one of the 289 seropositive cohort members. A peripheral blood sample was collected from each donor, and TCR beta sequencing was performed on peripheral blood mononuclear cells. Genomic DNA extraction from the blood cell samples was performed with the Qiagen DNeasy Blood Extraction Kit. Study-level results and caveats: A later analysis found that HLA-associated TCR beta chains were more clonally expanded and had lower generation probabilities than equally common non-associated chains. The 87-base-pair reads could not distinguish some IMGT-functional V segments, including TRBV6-2 and TRBV6-3, so those segments were excluded. A later analysis associated about 16,000 TCR beta sequences with specific HLA alleles at a false discovery rate of 0.05. For the cohort, immune exposure information was limited to CMV serostatus. The classifier was reported to diagnose cytomegalovirus status with high specificity and sensitivity in both the original cohort and the validation cohort. In a later analysis, several top co-occurrence clusters were reported to appear linked to parvovirus B19, influenza, CMV and Epstein-Barr virus. A few of the identified cytomegalovirus-associated TCR beta chains were confirmed in vitro to be specific for cytomegalovirus antigens. Strong co-occurrence of HLA alleles, especially DR and DQ, made assigning TCR associations to individual alleles difficult. Because counts were too low, roughly 16 rarely observed V segments, including chromosome 9 orphons, were left out of the earlier analysis of over 550 of the donors. Most TCR sequences were observed very rarely across donors, whereas some public TCRs were present in many individuals. A later analysis found that most CMV-associated TCR beta chains appeared HLA-restricted, with HLA associations seemingly driven largely by CMV exposure. A group of highly shared sequence variants was considered likely to be a technical artifact of the sequencing pipeline. The authors suggested that the approach could potentially be extended to other disease states and immunological phenotypes. In a later analysis, TCR association rates were found to vary across HLA loci, with the most associated TCRs seen for DRB1 alleles and the fewest for HLA-C alleles. In a later genetic analysis, a missense DCLRE1C variant was associated with V-gene and J-gene trimming of TCR beta chains, and the association was replicated in an independent cohort. Broadly in line with IMGT annotations, most TCR beta V segments showed up in productive rearrangements about 87% or about 30% of the time in an earlier analysis of approximately 600 of the donors. A further reported finding was that TCR beta sequences accurately predicted the HLA-A and HLA-B alleles for most subjects in the first cohort. This cohort had only TCR beta chains sequenced, and the lack of alpha or paired-chain data limited which features could be detected. The study listed 150 to 200 TCR beta chains as associated with cytomegalovirus. In a later genetic analysis, fewer N-insertions in productive TCRs were reported among donors in an Asian-associated ancestry cluster than the 666-donor mean. Roughly uniform sequencing depth across donors was assumed in presence/absence analyses, although this assumption may not hold. HLA typing was unavailable for some donors at each locus, so association tests used only the typed subset. Correlated functional status among segregating V segments might be attributable to linkage disequilibrium, but an unknown experimental factor could not be ruled out.

This sequence originates from a man between 45 and 60 years old in good health and CMV-seropositive. Sequencing used PBMCs. The sequence links TRBV29-1 to TRBJ2-1, with TRBD2 identical over 8 junction bases. The DNA sequence follows: TGCAGCGTCGAAAAGCGGGAGCCCGGGAAGCAGTTCTTC. It codes for CSVEKREPGKQFF.